The entry that follows covers one TCR beta chain sequence. CDR1 MDHEN and CDR2 SYDVKM come from the germline V gene. Trimming at V came to 7 bases and at J to 5 bases, leaving 7 bases not matched to a gene. The length of the CDR3 is 13 residues. Generated by immunoSEQ multiplex PCR, the TCRdb table keeps only in-frame clones and is missing some. The table includes tens of thousands of clones, 85% detected once. This sample was included in a study of T cell changes during pregnancy in multiple sclerosis. This TCR came from a female donor with multiple sclerosis, enrolled in a pregnancy study. This specimen was CD8+ T cells from peripheral blood mononuclear cells, taken after pregnancy. The chain combines TRBV28 with TRBJ1-2; TRBD1 aligns across 7 bases. CDR3 region: CASKIDREYGYTF. In DNA, the CDR3 is TGTGCCAGCAAAATTGACAGGGAATATGGCTACACCTTC.